These 6 T cell receptor beta chains originate from one sample sequenced in a study of cytomegalovirus exposure and HLA in healthy donors. The PCR used 60 Vbeta and 13 Jbeta primers. Assay: immunoSEQ multiplex PCR; the TCRdb copy retains only in-frame clones and omits some. This table has some 210,000 clones, 80% to 90% appearing once. Input material: PBMCs. These receptor sequences come from a man aged 30 to 45 in good health and CMV-seronegative.

The J gene is TRBJ2-1, the V gene TRBV5-8, with a tentative D call TRBD2 (5 bases). CDR3 length: 16 amino acids. Germline-derived CDR1 and CDR2 are SGHTS and YDEGEE. V lost 3 bases to trimming and J lost 4 bases, with 17 bases between them. Written as DNA, the CDR3 is TGTGCCAGCAGCTGGACTGCGAGGCGAATTTACAATGAGCAGTTCTTC. Protein: CASSWTARRIYNEQFF.

This chain joins TRBV28 and TRBJ1-5, with a possible D match to TRBD1 (5 bases). CDR3 size: 14 residues. The germline V gene has CDR1 MDHEN and CDR2 SYDVKM. V lost 7 bases, J lost 6 bases, and 16 bases lay in between. The CDR3 region has the DNA TGTGCCAGCACCCCCGGGGGATTGGGTCAGCCCCAGCATTTT. It codes for CASTPGGLGQPQHF.

This sequence joins TRBV19 and TRBJ2-3; the D is unclear. Germline CDR1 is LNHDA and CDR2 is SQIVND (reference sequence). The CDR3 has 12 residues. The V end lost 3 bases, the J end lost 3 bases, and 4 bases lay between the germline ends. The CDR3 region is CASSIRTDTQYF. In DNA, the CDR3 is TGTGCCAGTAGTATCAGGACAGATACGCAGTATTTT.

A remark on this clone: The identical CDR3 is also encoded by other nucleotide sequences in the sample. The chain combines TRBV18 with TRBJ2-7; D gene uncertain. In germline, CDR1 is KGHSH, CDR2 LQKENI. The CDR3 has 12 residues. The V end was cut by 2 bases, the J end by 3 bases, with 5 bases between. CDR3 in DNA: TGTGCCAGCTCACCAGGCGGCTACGAGCAGTACTTC. Its protein product is CASSPGGYEQYF.

The CDR3 bases are TGTGCCAGCAGCGCCCGCGGGGGTGAGCAGTTCTTC. This encodes CASSARGGEQFF. The chain couples TRBV9 to TRBJ2-1; TRBD2 matches 7 bases. The CDR3 spans 12 residues. With 3 bases clipped from V and 9 bases from J, the junction kept 3 bases outside the gene matches. CDR1 SGDLS and CDR2 YYNGEE come from the germline V gene.

The sample holds a few counts of this clone. This rearrangement joins TRBV4-2 to TRBJ2-7; 10 bases agree with TRBD2. This CDR3 contains 16 residues. Germline V gene sequence: CDR1 LGHNA, CDR2 YNFKEQ. The ends lost 0 bases at V and 9 bases at J; junction bases unmatched: 11. In DNA, the CDR3 is TGTGCCAGCAGCCAAGATGAAGAACTAGCGGGATTGTCGCAGTACTTC. It codes for CASSQDEELAGLSQYF.